A single sample gave rise to the 4 T cell receptor beta chains below, sequenced in a study of shared clonotypes between healthy human individuals. Measured with immunoSEQ multiplex PCR; TCRdb has only the in-frame clones, and not every one. The table includes about 580,000 clones, more than 95% detected once. As defined, naive CD8 cells were CD45RO-negative and positively selected for CCR7, with terminally differentiated effector memory CD45RA+ cells excluded. Input material: naive CD8+ T cells sorted from blood. Receptors were obtained from a man aged 25-45 years in good health.

Concerning this clone itself: This CDR3 is also generated by other DNA sequences in the sample. The chain employs TRBV27 and TRBJ2-1, with 8 bases fitting TRBD1. J was trimmed by 3 bases and V by 4 bases; bases with no gene match: 5. Germline lookup yields CDR1 MNHEY and CDR2 SMNVEV (reference sequence). The CDR3 loop spans 15 amino acids. The CDR3 bases are TGTGCCAGCAGTTACGACAGGGGAGGCTACAATGAGCAGTTCTTC. This sequence encodes CASSYDRGGYNEQFF.

The genes are TRBV5-1 and TRBJ2-3, with TRBD2 identical over 13 bases. Germline V CDR1 and CDR2: SGHRS, YFSETQ. The CDR3 covers 18 residues. Trimming took 4 bases from V and 0 from J; bases not matched to a gene: 8. The CDR3, as DNA: TGCGCCAGCAGCCTCAGACTAGCGGGAGGTACAAGCACAGATACGCAGTATTTT. It translates to CASSLRLAGGTSTDTQYF.

This clone was seen a single time. The chain combines TRBV4-3 with TRBJ2-7; 11 nucleotides line up with TRBD2. V was pared by 3 bases and J by 5 bases, with 0 bases of the junction left unmatched. The CDR3 loop spans 13 amino acids. Germline values: CDR1 LGHNA, CDR2 YSLEER. This CDR3 reads CASSQGLADEQYF. CDR3 nucleotide sequence: TGCGCCAGCAGCCAGGGACTAGCGGACGAGCAGTACTTC.

This chain links TRBV7-9 with TRBJ2-3; 14 bases agree with TRBD2. CDR1 is SEHNR, CDR2 FQNEAQ, per germline (reference sequence). This CDR3 has 19 residues. With V trimmed by 6 bases and J by 0 bases, 11 bases remained unmatched. The CDR3, as DNA: TGTGCCAGCAGTCCGACTAGCGGGAGGGCTCACCACAGCACAGATACGCAGTATTTT. Amino acid sequence: CASSPTSGRAHHSTDTQYF.